One and the same sample provided the 26 T cell receptor beta chains below, sequenced in a study of T-cell memory formation after mild COVID-19. Each CDR3 protein gets one entry after TCRdb re-called the 5' RACE reads with MiXCR. Among approximately 100,000 distinct CDR3 sequences, more than 20% were seen once, and the ten largest hold roughly 39%. Source material: PBMCs or a T cell subset sorted from them (not recorded which). The receptors were sampled from a man aged 18 to 30 who had mild COVID-19 (a few samples of this study predate the infection). Cell type and time point are not known.

The rearrangement links TRBV6-5 to TRBJ2-3; D call uncertain. From germline, CDR1 is MNHEY and CDR2 SVGAGI. Trimming took 5 bases from V and 0 from J, leaving 9 bases between them. CDR3 size: 14 residues. CDR3 coding DNA: TGTGCCAGCAGTAGGGTTCTTAGCACAGATACGCAGTATTTT. The encoded protein is CASSRVLSTDTQYF.

CDR3 bases: TGTGCCAGCAACGGAGGCGACCTCTATGGCTACACCTTC. It translates to CASNGGDLYGYTF. J is TRBJ1-2 and V is TRBV3-1; D remains unclear. The germline V gene encodes CDR1 LGHDT and CDR2 YNNKEL (reference sequence). Trimming cost V 7 bases and J 4 bases, with 13 bases left between them. The CDR3 is made up of 13 amino acids.

This clonotype was picked up a small number of times. The chain couples TRBV29-1 to TRBJ1-1; no clear D. From germline, CDR1 is SQVTM and CDR2 ANQGSEA. Trimming removed 5 bases at V and 3 bases at J, with 13 bases between. The CDR3 contains 13 residues. CDR3 loop: CSVHDPEDTEAFF. The CDR3 nucleotides read TGCAGCGTTCACGATCCCGAGGACACTGAAGCTTTCTTT.

The chain couples TRBV27 to TRBJ1-1, with D tentatively TRBD1 (5 bases). Germline V gene data show CDR1 as MNHEY and CDR2 as SMNVEV (reference sequence). The CDR3 is made up of 15 amino acids. Trimming removed 3 bases from V and 4 bases from J, with 15 bases in between. In nucleotides, the CDR3 is TGTGCCAGCAGTTTGTACTCCGGGGGGACCACTGAAGCTTTCTTT. It translates to CASSLYSGGTTEAFF.

The chain joins TRBV5-6 to TRBJ2-3, with D hard to call. This CDR3 spans 11 amino acids. The germline V gene has CDR1 SGHDT and CDR2 YYEEEE. Trimming pared 6 bases from V and 5 bases from J, leaving 7 bases between. CDR3 sequence (DNA): TGTGCCAGCACCGTTGGAGATACGCAGTATTTT. Translated, it gives CASTVGDTQYF.

V and J are TRBV24-1 and TRBJ2-3, with a tentative D call TRBD2 (5 bases). This CDR3 is 16 amino acids long. Trimming shortened V by 0 bases and J by 6 bases, and 15 bases separated the two germline ends. The germline gives CDR1 KGHDR, CDR2 SFDVKD. This CDR3 reads CATSDLFPSTRDTQYF. Here the CDR3 DNA reads TGTGCCACCAGTGATTTGTTTCCTAGCACCCGGGATACGCAGTATTTT.

The gene calls are TRBV5-1 and TRBJ1-1, with D possibly TRBD1 on 6 matching bases. The CDR3 contains 14 residues. Deletions cut 4 bases from V and 4 bases from J, with 14 bases between. Germline-derived CDR1 and CDR2 are SGHRS and YFSETQ. The CDR3 reads CASSPGAGPTEAFF. The CDR3 DNA is TGCGCCAGCAGCCCAGGGGCCGGCCCCACTGAAGCTTTCTTT. The variable domain in full, completed from reference TRBV5-1 and TRBJ1-1, reads KAGVTQTPRYLIKTRGQQVTLSCSPISGHRSVSWYQQTPGQGLQFLFEYFSETQRNKGNFPGRFSGRQFSNSRSEMNVSTLELGDSALYLCASSPGAGPTEAFFGQGTRLTVV.

In this sample, this clonotype turned up a few times. V gene TRBV20-1 combines with J gene TRBJ2-3; D is possibly TRBD1 (7 bases). Germline V CDR1 and CDR2: DFQATT, SNEGSKA (reference sequence). The CDR3 has 14 residues. CDR3 protein: CSQGDERGTDTQYF. In nucleotides, the CDR3 is TGCAGCCAGGGGGATGAGCGGGGCACAGATACGCAGTATTTT.

The chain recombines TRBV4-1 with TRBJ1-1, with 10 nucleotides matching TRBD1. The CDR3 covers 16 residues. The trim removed 4 bases at V and 5 bases at J, leaving 10 bases unmatched. Germline CDR1 and CDR2: MGHRA and YSYEKL. As DNA, the CDR3 is TGCGCCAGCAGCCTCACAAGACAGGGGGCGCCGACTGAAGCTTTCTTT. It encodes CASSLTRQGAPTEAFF.

This clonotype has more than one count but fewer than ten. The chain recombines TRBV5-1 with TRBJ2-7, with a weak D call TRBD2 (6 bases). V was pared by 7 bases and J by 5 bases, with 16 bases between. The germline CDR1 and CDR2 sequences are SGHRS and YFSETQ. This CDR3 spans 13 amino acids. CDR3: CASALHGGNEQYF. The DNA of the CDR3 is TGCGCCAGCGCCCTTCATGGGGGGAACGAGCAGTACTTC.

V gene TRBV3-1 combines with J gene TRBJ2-1, with D tentatively TRBD1 (6 bases). CDR1 is LGHDT, CDR2 YNNKEL, per germline (reference sequence). CDR3 size: 12 residues. V was trimmed by 3 bases and J by 8 bases, leaving 8 bases between them. CDR3 in DNA: TGTGCCAGCAGCCACGCAGGGGATGAGCAGTTCTTC. Translating gives CASSHAGDEQFF.

This chain uses TRBV29-1 with TRBJ2-7; possibly TRBD1 or TRBD2 for D (5 bases each). Germline V gene sequence: CDR1 SQVTM, CDR2 ANQGSEA. Trimming left V 4 bases short and J 3 bases short, with 19 bases between. The CDR3 runs 15 residues. DNA of the CDR3: TGCAGCGTTGTGTTCGGGACCGCTCTTTACTACGAGCAGTACGTC. This translates into CSVVFGTALYYEQYV.

Worth noting for this clonotype: An end of the junction differs from the germline gene, which may be a read error. The chain has TRBV29-1 and TRBJ1-2; D gene unclear. Germline V CDR1 and CDR2: SQVTM, ANQGSEA. The CDR3 is made up of 8 amino acids. CDR3 sequence: CSVDLGLF. CDR3 DNA: TGCAGCGTTGACCTGGGATTGTTC.

This clonotype showed up just a few times. The V and J genes are TRBV4-1 and TRBJ2-2; TRBD1 or TRBD2 may be the D gene (5 bases each). With 6 bases removed from V and 4 bases from J, the gap between germline ends came to 18 bases. Germline CDR1 reads MGHRA; CDR2 reads YSYEKL. This CDR3 spans 16 amino acids. The CDR3 loop is CASRLAGTAITGELFF. The CDR3 coding sequence is TGCGCCAGCAGACTCGCCGGGACCGCTATCACCGGGGAGCTGTTTTTT.

The genes are TRBV4-3 and TRBJ2-2, with D possibly being TRBD2 (5 bases). The ends were cut back, 1 base at V and 5 bases at J, with 14 bases in the middle. Looked up from germline, CDR1 is LGHNA and CDR2 is YSLEER. This CDR3 contains 16 residues. This CDR3 reads CASSQVSRTGTGELFF. Here the CDR3 DNA reads TGCGCCAGCAGCCAAGTCTCTAGAACGGGGACCGGGGAGCTGTTTTTT.

The rearrangement joins TRBV12-3 or TRBV12-4 to TRBJ2-7, with no clear D. The CDR3 is made up of 12 amino acids. Trimming stripped 1 base from V and 7 bases from J, with 8 bases between. CDR3 DNA sequence: TGTGCCAGCAGTTTAGACAGTACAGAGCAGTACGTC. Its translation is CASSLDSTEQYV.

The V gene is TRBV7-3, the J gene TRBJ2-1; 12 bases are a match to TRBD2. Germline assignment: CDR1 SGHTA and CDR2 FQGTGA. The CDR3 contains 16 residues. V lost 5 bases to trimming and J lost 5 bases; unmatched junction nucleotides: 7. CDR3 coding DNA: TGTGCCAGCAGCCCCTCGACTAGCGGGGGCGACAATGAGCAGTTCTTC. This sequence encodes CASSPSTSGGDNEQFF.

The chain is built from TRBV9 and TRBJ2-3; D gene uncertain. This CDR3 is built from 13 residues. Per the germline V gene, CDR1 is SGDLS and CDR2 is YYNGEE. Trimming took 2 bases from V and 1 from J, leaving 5 bases between them. The CDR3 DNA follows: TGTGCCAGCAGCGTGGGTGGCACAGATACGCAGTATTTT. Translating gives CASSVGGTDTQYF. Based on the CDR3 plus reference TRBV9 and TRBJ2-3, the full variable domain is DSGVTQTPKHLITATGQRVTLRCSPRSGDLSVYWYQQSLDQGLQFLIQYYNGEERAKGNILERFSAQQFPDLHSELNLSSLELGDSALYFCASSVGGTDTQYFGPGTRLTVL.

This clonotype occurred a few times. V gene TRBV7-9 combines with J gene TRBJ2-3, with TRBD1 identical over 7 bases. The trim removed 10 bases at V and 3 bases at J, leaving 4 bases unmatched. Germline CDR1 SEHNR, CDR2 FQNEAQ (reference sequence). The CDR3 has 12 amino acids. CDR3 protein: CATDRVTDTQYF. The CDR3, as DNA: TGTGCCACCGACAGGGTGACAGATACGCAGTATTTT.

This clonotype was seen at least ten times. The rearrangement joins TRBV7-9 to TRBJ2-5, with 7 positions matching TRBD1. Germline V gene data show CDR1 as SEHNR and CDR2 as FQNEAQ (reference sequence). V lost 5 bases, J lost 1 base, and 4 bases stayed unmatched. The CDR3 sequence is 14 residues long. The DNA of the CDR3 is TGTGCCAGCAGCCTGCGACAGGGCCAAGAGACCCAGTACTTC. Encoded protein: CASSLRQGQETQYF.

The chain is built from TRBV27 and TRBJ2-3, with D possibly TRBD1 on 5 matching bases. Per germline, CDR1 MNHEY and CDR2 SMNVEV (reference sequence). The V end was cut by 3 bases, the J end by 2 bases, with 9 bases between. There are 14 residues in the CDR3. The CDR3, as DNA: TGTGCCAGCAGTTTGCAGGGATACACAGATACGCAGTATTTT. Amino acids: CASSLQGYTDTQYF.

The chain joins TRBV7-9 to TRBJ2-5, with unresolved D. CDR1 and CDR2 from the germline V gene are SEHNR and FQNEAQ (reference sequence). Trimming took off 3 bases at V and 0 bases at J, with 8 bases between the two ends. There are 14 residues in the CDR3. CDR3 loop: CASSLLRYQETQYF. The CDR3 DNA sequence: TGTGCCAGCAGCTTGCTGCGGTACCAAGAGACCCAGTACTTC.

The genes are TRBV11-2 and TRBJ2-5; D is undetermined. V was clipped by 4 bases and J by 3 bases, with 3 bases between them. The CDR3 spans 11 residues. CDR1 and CDR2 from the germline V gene are SGHAT and FQNNGV. The CDR3 here is CASSWEETQYF. For the CDR3, the DNA is TGTGCCAGCAGCTGGGAAGAGACCCAGTACTTC.

J is TRBJ2-1 and V is TRBV4-1, with TRBD2 matching 10 bases. The CDR3 runs 14 residues. Per the germline V gene, CDR1 is MGHRA and CDR2 is YSYEKL. J gave up 9 bases and V 4 bases, and 6 bases lay outside the gene matches. The DNA for the CDR3 is TGCGCCAGCAGCCCCCCGGGACTAGCGCCTGAGCAGTTCTTC. Translated, it gives CASSPPGLAPEQFF.

The chain has TRBV6-2 or TRBV6-3 and TRBJ1-1, with D unclear. The CDR3 loop spans 14 amino acids. The germline CDR1 and CDR2 sequences are MNHEY and SVGEGT. Trimming removed 2 bases from V and 1 base from J, with 8 bases in between. The CDR3 loop is CASSYPAGNTEAFF. CDR3 bases: TGTGCCAGCAGTTACCCCGCTGGGAACACTGAAGCTTTCTTT.

This clonotype turned up a few times. This chain connects TRBV7-9 to TRBJ2-5; D not resolved. V was shortened by 5 bases and J by 3 bases, with 16 bases between the two germline ends. CDR1 and CDR2 from the germline V gene are SEHNR and FQNEAQ (reference sequence). CDR3 length: 15 residues. CDR3 sequence: CASSPSRMLKETQYF. The CDR3 coding sequence is TGTGCCAGCAGCCCCAGCCGGATGTTGAAAGAGACCCAGTACTTC. Full variable domain (remainder filled in from reference TRBV7-9 and TRBJ2-5): DTGVSQNPRHKITKRGQNVTFRCDPISEHNRLYWYRQTLGQGPEFLTYFQNEAQLEKSRLLSDRFSAERPKGSFSTLEIQRTEQGDSAMYLCASSPSRMLKETQYFGPGTRLLVL.